This T cell receptor beta chain was sequenced for a study of PD-1 blockade in classical Hodgkin lymphoma. The data were produced by immunoSEQ multiplex PCR, yet TCRdb's version contains in-frame clones alone and is incomplete. This sample yields about 150,000 clones, of which around four fifths are seen a single time; 7.5% to 9.5% belongs to the top ten. The CDR3 extends over 13 amino acids. Germline V gene data show CDR1 as SGHTA and CDR2 as FQGTGA. With 2 bases removed from V and 5 bases from J, the gap between germline ends came to 10 bases. All the patients suffered relapse after autologous stem cell transplantation, and brentuximab vedotin exposure differed.

This chain connects TRBV7-3 to TRBJ2-7; possible D gene TRBD2, 7 bases. The TCR sequence derives from a human donor with classical Hodgkin lymphoma. The sequences come from peripheral blood mononuclear cells (PBMCs), collected before the second cycle of nivolumab. The CDR3 DNA reads as TGTGCCAGCAGCTTACGGGGGGCTAACGAGCAGTACTTC. It yields the protein CASSLRGANEQYF. Looking up the rest from reference TRBV7-3 and TRBJ2-7 gives the full variable domain: GAGVSQTPSNKVTEKGKYVELRCDPISGHTALYWYRQSLGQGPEFLIYFQGTGAADDSGLPNDRFFAVRPEGSVSTLKIQRTERGDSAVYLCASSLRGANEQYFGPGTRLTVT.